These 9 T cell receptor beta chains share one sample of origin, sequenced in a study of blood T cell repertoires in COVID-19. Some clones are missing from TCRdb's copy, which holds only in-frame ones; the method was immunoSEQ multiplex PCR. The data show 70,000 to 80,000 clones, with around 91% seen just once and under 6.5% held by the top ten. Sequencing was done on a sample of peripheral blood. These TCRs come from a human donor in a cohort sampled during active COVID-19.

The chain carries TRBV4-3 and TRBJ1-2, with TRBD1 as a possible D gene (5 bases). The CDR3 has 14 amino acids. From germline, CDR1 is LGHNA and CDR2 YSLEER. The V gene lost 3 bases and the J gene lost 8 bases, with 16 bases spanning the gap. CDR3 sequence reads: CASSQEGQGEGYTF. In DNA form, the CDR3 reads TGCGCCAGCAGCCAGGAGGGGCAGGGAGAAGGCTACACCTTC.

This chain links TRBV6-2 or TRBV6-3 with TRBJ1-1, with 12 bases lining up with TRBD1. The CDR3 has 16 amino acids. Trimming at V came to 0 bases and at J to 6 bases, leaving 5 bases not matched to a gene. The germline gives CDR1 MNHEY, CDR2 SVGEGT. CDR3 protein: CASSYSTGTGGSEAFF. CDR3 sequence (DNA): TGTGCCAGCAGTTACTCGACCGGGACAGGGGGCTCTGAAGCTTTCTTT.

A word on this clone: One junction end does not reproduce the germline sequence, and a read error may be involved. The chain combines TRBV7-7 with TRBJ2-1, with 8 bases lining up with TRBD2. Germline V gives CDR1 SSHAT, CDR2 FNYEAQ (reference sequence). The CDR3 extends over 15 amino acids. Here the CDR3 DNA reads TGTGCTAGCAGCTCTGGCGGGGGGCTTAACAATGAGCAGTTCTTC. It is translated as CASSSGGGLNNEQFF.

The V gene is TRBV6-5, the J gene TRBJ1-2, with TRBD1 identical over 7 bases. Germline V gene sequence: CDR1 MNHEY, CDR2 SVGAGI. The CDR3 contains 15 residues. J gave up 7 bases and V 2 bases, and 10 bases lay outside the gene matches. The CDR3 reads CASSYRQGYYSGYTF. The CDR3 nucleotides are TGTGCCAGCAGTTACCGACAGGGATATTACTCTGGCTACACCTTC.

This clone was detected once. The rearrangement joins TRBV5-1 to TRBJ1-2; D ambiguous. V lost 5 bases, J lost 1 base, and 3 bases lay in between. Germline V gene lookup returns CDR1 SGHRS and CDR2 YFSETQ. The CDR3 has 11 residues. The CDR3 is CASRSNYGYTF. Here the CDR3 DNA reads TGCGCCAGCAGGAGTAACTATGGCTACACCTTC.

The CDR3 sequence: CASSLRVAGLSTDTQYF. The CDR3 region has the DNA TGTGCCAGCAGCTTGAGGGTAGCGGGGCTATCCACAGATACGCAGTATTTT. This chain connects TRBV5-4 to TRBJ2-3; TRBD2 aligns across 8 bases. V lost 1 base to trimming and J lost 2 bases; unmatched junction nucleotides: 9. The length of the CDR3 is 17 residues. Germline lookup yields CDR1 SGHNT and CDR2 YYREEE (reference sequence).

The chain recombines TRBV10-3 with TRBJ2-1; D unclear. V dropped 10 bases and J dropped 5 bases, with 18 bases sitting between them. The CDR3 runs to 14 residues. Germline CDR1 is ENHRY and CDR2 is SYGVKD. DNA of the CDR3: TGTGCCACCTGGCCGGCAACGGGTAACAATGAGCAGTTCTTC. Amino acids: CATWPATGNNEQFF.

V gene TRBV5-1 combines with J gene TRBJ1-1; maybe TRBD1 (6 bases). Germline V gene sequence: CDR1 SGHRS, CDR2 YFSETQ. Trimming cost V 0 bases and J 4 bases, with 10 bases left between them. The CDR3 runs 14 residues. The DNA for the CDR3 is TGCGCCAGCAGCTTGGATCAGGGGACCACTGAAGCTTTCTTT. Translated, it gives CASSLDQGTTEAFF.

V is TRBV5-6 and J is TRBJ1-6; D remains ambiguous. The CDR3 contains 15 residues. V shed 6 bases and J shed 2 bases, with 12 bases lying between them. CDR1 and CDR2 from the germline V gene are SGHDT and YYEEEE. CDR3 bases: TGTGCCAGCAAGGACTTGGCAACCTATAATTCACCCCTCCACTTT. Its protein product is CASKDLATYNSPLHF.